This T cell receptor beta chain came from a study of blood T cell repertoires in COVID-19. Profiling relied on immunoSEQ multiplex PCR, and the TCRdb table lists in-frame clones only, not all of them. The sample records just under 300,000 clones, around nine tenths being singletons. Unmatched junction bases numbered 5, after V lost 3 bases and J lost 10 bases. CDR1 and CDR2 from the germline V gene are SGHNT and YENEEA. The CDR3 covers 13 residues. The rearrangement joins TRBV11-3 to TRBJ2-1, with 8 bases fitting TRBD2. The receptor was derived from an older man with acute or convalescent COVID-19. The sample comprised peripheral blood. The CDR3 loop is CASSLGAGAEQFF. CDR3 bases: TGTGCCAGCAGCTTGGGAGCGGGGGCGGAGCAGTTCTTC. Together with reference TRBV11-3 and TRBJ2-1, the CDR3 gives the full variable domain: EAGVVQSPRYKIIEKKQPVAFWCNPISGHNTLYWYLQNLGQGPELLIRYENEEAVDDSQLPKDRFSAERLKGVDSTLKIQPAELGDSAVYLCASSLGAGAEQFFGPGTRLTVL.